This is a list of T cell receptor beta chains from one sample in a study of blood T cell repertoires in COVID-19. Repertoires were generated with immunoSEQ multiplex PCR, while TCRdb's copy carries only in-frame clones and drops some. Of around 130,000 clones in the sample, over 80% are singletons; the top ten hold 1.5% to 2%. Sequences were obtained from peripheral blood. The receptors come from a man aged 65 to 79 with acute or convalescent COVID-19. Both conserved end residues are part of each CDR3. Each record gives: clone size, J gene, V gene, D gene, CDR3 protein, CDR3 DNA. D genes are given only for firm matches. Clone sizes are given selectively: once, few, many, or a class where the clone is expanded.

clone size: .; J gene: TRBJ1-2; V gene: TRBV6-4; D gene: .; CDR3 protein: CASSDSAGDNYGYTF; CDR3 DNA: TGTGCCAGCAGTGACTCAGCAGGGGATAACTATGGCTACACCTTC
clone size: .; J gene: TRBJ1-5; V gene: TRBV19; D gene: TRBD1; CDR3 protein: CASSNPGTGNQPQHF; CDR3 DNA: TGTGCCAGTAGTAACCCCGGGACAGGGAATCAGCCCCAGCATTTT
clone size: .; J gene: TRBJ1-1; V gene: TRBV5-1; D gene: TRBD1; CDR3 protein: CASRYTLRGAMNTEAFF; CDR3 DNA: TGCGCCAGCAGATATACCCTCAGGGGGGCCATGAACACTGAAGCTTTCTTT
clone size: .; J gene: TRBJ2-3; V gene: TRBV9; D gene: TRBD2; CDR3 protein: CASSAGIAGGTDTQYF; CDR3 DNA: TGTGCCAGCAGCGCAGGTATAGCGGGGGGCACAGATACGCAGTATTTT
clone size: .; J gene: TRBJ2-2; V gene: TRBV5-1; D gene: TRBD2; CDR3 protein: CASSGGRNTGELFF; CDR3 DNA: TGCGCCAGTTCGGGGGGGCGAAACACCGGGGAGCTGTTTTTT
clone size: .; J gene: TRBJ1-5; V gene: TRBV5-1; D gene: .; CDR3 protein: CASSLAGGNQPQHF; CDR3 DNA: TGCGCCAGCAGCTTGGCAGGGGGCAATCAGCCCCAGCATTTT
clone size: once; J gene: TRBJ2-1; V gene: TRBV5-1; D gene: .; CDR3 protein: CASSFSSWYNEQFF; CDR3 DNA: TGCGCCAGCAGCTTTAGTTCCTGGTACAATGAGCAGTTCTTC
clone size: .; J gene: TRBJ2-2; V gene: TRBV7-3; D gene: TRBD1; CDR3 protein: CASSLSGTANTGELFF; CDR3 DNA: TGTGCCAGCAGCTTATCCGGGACAGCGAACACCGGGGAGCTGTTTTTT
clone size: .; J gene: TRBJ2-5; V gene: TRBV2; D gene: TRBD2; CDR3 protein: CASSETLAGTETQYF; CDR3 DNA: TGTGCCAGCAGTGAAACCCTAGCGGGGACAGAGACCCAGTACTTC
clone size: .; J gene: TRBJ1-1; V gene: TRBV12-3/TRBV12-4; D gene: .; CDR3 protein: CASSLGPHTEAFF; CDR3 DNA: TGTGCCAGCAGTTTGGGCCCTCACACTGAAGCTTTCTTT
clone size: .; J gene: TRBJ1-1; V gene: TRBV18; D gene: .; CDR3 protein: CASSSDSQEAFF; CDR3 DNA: TGTGCCAGCTCATCCGACAGCCAAGAAGCTTTCTTT
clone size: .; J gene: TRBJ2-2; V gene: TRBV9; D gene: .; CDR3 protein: CASSLRQFTGELFF; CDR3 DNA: TGTGCCAGCAGCCTCCGACAGTTCACCGGGGAGCTGTTTTTT
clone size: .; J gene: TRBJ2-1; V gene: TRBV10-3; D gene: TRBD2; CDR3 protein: CAISVPTSGGYNEQFF; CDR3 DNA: TGTGCCATCAGTGTCCCGACTAGCGGGGGTTACAATGAGCAGTTCTTC
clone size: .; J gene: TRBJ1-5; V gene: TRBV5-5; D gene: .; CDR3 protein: CASSLTGTLSNQPQHF; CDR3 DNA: TGTGCCAGCAGCTTGACCGGGACACTAAGCAATCAGCCCCAGCATTTT
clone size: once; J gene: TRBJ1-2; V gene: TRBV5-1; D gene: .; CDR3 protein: CATRTEGNYGYTF; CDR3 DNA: TGCGCCACCCGGACTGAGGGTAACTATGGCTACACCTTC
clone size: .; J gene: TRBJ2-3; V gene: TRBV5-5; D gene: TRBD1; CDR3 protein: CASSSLGQGVTDTQYF; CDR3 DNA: TGTGCCAGCAGCTCACTGGGACAGGGGGTAACAGATACGCAGTATTTT
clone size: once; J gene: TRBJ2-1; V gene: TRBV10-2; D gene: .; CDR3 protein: CASSETYYNEQFF; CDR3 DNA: TGCGCCAGCAGTGAGACTTACTACAATGAGCAGTTCTTC
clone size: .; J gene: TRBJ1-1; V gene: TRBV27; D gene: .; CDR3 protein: CASSSWGGNTEAFF; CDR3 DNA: TGTGCCAGCAGTTCATGGGGGGGGAACACTGAAGCTTTCTTT
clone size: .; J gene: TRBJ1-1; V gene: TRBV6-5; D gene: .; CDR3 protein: CASLPRAQGTEAFF; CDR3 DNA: TGTGCCAGCCTTCCCCGGGCCCAGGGTACTGAAGCTTTCTTT
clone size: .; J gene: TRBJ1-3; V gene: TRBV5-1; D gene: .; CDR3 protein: CASSLDRAAGNTIYF; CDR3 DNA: TGCGCCAGCAGCTTGGACAGGGCGGCCGGAAACACCATATATTTT
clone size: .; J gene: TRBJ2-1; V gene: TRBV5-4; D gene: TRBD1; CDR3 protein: CASSFLTGGSYNEQFF; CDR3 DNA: TGTGCCAGCAGCTTCTTGACAGGGGGGTCCTACAATGAGCAGTTCTTC
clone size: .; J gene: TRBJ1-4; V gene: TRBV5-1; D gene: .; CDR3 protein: CASSLEGWANEKLFF; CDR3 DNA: TGCGCCAGCAGCTTGGAGGGGTGGGCTAATGAAAAACTGTTTTTT